The TCR beta chain under discussion was sequenced for a study of blood T cell repertoires in COVID-19. Study background: T cells, B-cell-depleted T cells, or PBMCs supplied cDNA or gDNA.

In the source study's methods: Quantification of nucleated cells was approximated via reference gene primer amplification. Clones were read by immunoSEQ multiplex PCR, and TCRdb kept only the in-frame ones, dropping some. The V and J calls and the clone size are those of that table, but D and trimming were determined from the DNA. Of about 480,000 clones in the sample, roughly 87% were seen once. A few counts support this clone. Trimming stripped 6 bases from V and 7 bases from J, with 19 bases between. From germline, CDR1 is KGHSH and CDR2 LQKENI. The CDR3 runs to 16 residues. Sequencing was performed on PBMCs or T cells enriched from blood (not recorded which). V usage is TRBV18 and J usage is TRBJ1-6; weak D call: TRBD1 (6 bases). This sequence originates from a woman younger than 30 with acute COVID-19. The chain's CDR3 is CASSQSQGRENSPLHF. CDR3 coding DNA: TGTGCCAGCTCCCAATCGCAGGGGAGGGAAAATTCACCCCTCCACTTT.